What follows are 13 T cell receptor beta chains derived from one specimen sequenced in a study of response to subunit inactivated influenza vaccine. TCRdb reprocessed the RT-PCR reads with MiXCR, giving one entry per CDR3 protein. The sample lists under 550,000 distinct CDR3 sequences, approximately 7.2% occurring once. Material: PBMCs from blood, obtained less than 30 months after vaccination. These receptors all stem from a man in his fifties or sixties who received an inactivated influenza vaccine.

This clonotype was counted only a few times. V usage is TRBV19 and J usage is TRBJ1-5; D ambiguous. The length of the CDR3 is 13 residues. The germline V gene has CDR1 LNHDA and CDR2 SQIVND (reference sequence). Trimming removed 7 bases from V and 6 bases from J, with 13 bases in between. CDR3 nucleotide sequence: TGTGCCAGTAATCGGGGATTACGTCAGCCCCAGCATTTT. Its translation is CASNRGLRQPQHF. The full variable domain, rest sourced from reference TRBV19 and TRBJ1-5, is DGGITQSPKYLFRKEGQNVTLSCEQNLNHDAMYWYRQDPGQGLRLIYYSQIVNDFQKGDIAEGYSVSREKKESFPLTVTSAQKNPTAFYLCASNRGLRQPQHFGDGTRLSIL.

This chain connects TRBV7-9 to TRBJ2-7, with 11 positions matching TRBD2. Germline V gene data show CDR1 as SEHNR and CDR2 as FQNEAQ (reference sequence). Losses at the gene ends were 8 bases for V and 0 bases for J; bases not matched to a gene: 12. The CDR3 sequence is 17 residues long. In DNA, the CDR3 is TGTGCCAGCTTGGATCGACTAGCGGGATCTAGCTCCTACGAGCAGTACTTC. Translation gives CASLDRLAGSSSYEQYF.

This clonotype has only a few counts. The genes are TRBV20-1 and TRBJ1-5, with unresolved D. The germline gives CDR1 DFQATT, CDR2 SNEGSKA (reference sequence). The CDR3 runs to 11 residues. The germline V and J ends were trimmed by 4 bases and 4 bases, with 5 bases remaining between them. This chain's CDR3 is CSANPNQPQHF. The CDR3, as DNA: TGCAGTGCTAATCCAAATCAGCCCCAGCATTTT.

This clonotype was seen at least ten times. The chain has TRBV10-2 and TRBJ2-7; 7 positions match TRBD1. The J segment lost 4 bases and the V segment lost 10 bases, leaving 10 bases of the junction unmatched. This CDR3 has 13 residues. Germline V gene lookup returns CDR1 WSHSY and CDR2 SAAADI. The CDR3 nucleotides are TGCGCCACCTCCACCGGGACAGAGTACGAGCAGTACTTC. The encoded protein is CATSTGTEYEQYF.

CDR3 amino acids: CASSWGLAGPTEQYF. CDR3 DNA sequence: TGTGCCAGCAGCTGGGGACTAGCGGGGCCTACGGAGCAGTACTTC. V and J are TRBV7-2 and TRBJ2-7; 13 bases are a match to TRBD2. With 4 bases clipped from V and 7 bases from J, the junction kept 7 bases outside the gene matches. Germline V gene data show CDR1 as SGHTA and CDR2 as FQGNSA. This CDR3 spans 15 amino acids. Variable domain in full (rest from reference TRBV7-2 and TRBJ2-7): GAGVSQSPSNKVTEKGKDVELRCDPISGHTALYWYRQSLGQGLEFLIYFQGNSAPDKSGLPSDRFSAERTGGSVSTLTIQRTQQEDSAVYLCASSWGLAGPTEQYFGPGTRLTVT.

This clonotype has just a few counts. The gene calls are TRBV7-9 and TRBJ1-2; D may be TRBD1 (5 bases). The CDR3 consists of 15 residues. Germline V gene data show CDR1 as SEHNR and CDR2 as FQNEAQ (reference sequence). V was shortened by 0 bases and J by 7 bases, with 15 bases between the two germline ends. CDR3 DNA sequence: TGTGCCAGCAGCTTAGCCGGGACCGCAGACTTTGGCTACACCTTC. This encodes CASSLAGTADFGYTF.

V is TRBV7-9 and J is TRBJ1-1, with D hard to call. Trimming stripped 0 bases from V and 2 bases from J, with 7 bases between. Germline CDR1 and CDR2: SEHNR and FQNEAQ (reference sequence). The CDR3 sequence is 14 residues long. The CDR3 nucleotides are TGTGCCAGCAGCTTAGCAGGGTCAAACACTGAAGCTTTCTTT. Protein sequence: CASSLAGSNTEAFF. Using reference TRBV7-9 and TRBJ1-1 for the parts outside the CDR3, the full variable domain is DTGVSQNPRHKITKRGQNVTFRCDPISEHNRLYWYRQTLGQGPEFLTYFQNEAQLEKSRLLSDRFSAERPKGSFSTLEIQRTEQGDSAMYLCASSLAGSNTEAFFGQGTRLTVV.

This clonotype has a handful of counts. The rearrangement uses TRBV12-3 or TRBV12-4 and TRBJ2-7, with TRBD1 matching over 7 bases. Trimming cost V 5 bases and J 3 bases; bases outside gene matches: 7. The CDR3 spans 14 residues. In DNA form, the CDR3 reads TGTGCCAGCAGTCCGGGACAGAGCATCTACGAGCAGTACTTC. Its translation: CASSPGQSIYEQYF.

The CDR3 DNA reads TGCGCCAGCAGCTCGAAGAATTTGACAATAGTCACAGATACGCAGTATTTT. Translating gives CASSSKNLTIVTDTQYF. The genes are TRBV5-1 and TRBJ2-3; D uncertain. This CDR3 region has 17 residues. The V end lost 3 bases, the J end lost 2 bases, and 19 bases lay between the germline ends. Germline CDR1 is SGHRS and CDR2 is YFSETQ.

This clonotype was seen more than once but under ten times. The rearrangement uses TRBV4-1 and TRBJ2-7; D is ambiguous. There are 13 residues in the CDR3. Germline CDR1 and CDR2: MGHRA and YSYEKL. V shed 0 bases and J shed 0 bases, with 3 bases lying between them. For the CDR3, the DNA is TGCGCCAGCAGCCAAGAACCCTCCTACGAGCAGTACTTC. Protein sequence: CASSQEPSYEQYF.

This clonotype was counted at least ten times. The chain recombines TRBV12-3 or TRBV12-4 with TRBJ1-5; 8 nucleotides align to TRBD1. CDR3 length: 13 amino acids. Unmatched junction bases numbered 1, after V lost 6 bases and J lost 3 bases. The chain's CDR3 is CASRTGDNQPQHF. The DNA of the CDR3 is TGTGCCAGCAGGACAGGGGACAATCAGCCCCAGCATTTT.

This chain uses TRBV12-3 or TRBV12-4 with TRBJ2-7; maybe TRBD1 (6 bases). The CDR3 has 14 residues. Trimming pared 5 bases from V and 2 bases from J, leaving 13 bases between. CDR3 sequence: CASSGQPLTYEQYF. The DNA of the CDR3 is TGTGCCAGCAGTGGACAGCCCCTTACCTACGAGCAGTACTTC.

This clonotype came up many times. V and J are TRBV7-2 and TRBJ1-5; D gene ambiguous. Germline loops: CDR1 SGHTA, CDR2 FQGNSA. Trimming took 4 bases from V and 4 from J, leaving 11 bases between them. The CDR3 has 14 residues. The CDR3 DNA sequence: TGTGCCAGCAGCTCCGGGAAGGGAAATCAGCCCCAGCATTTT. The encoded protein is CASSSGKGNQPQHF. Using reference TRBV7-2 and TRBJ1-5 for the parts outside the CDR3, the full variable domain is GAGVSQSPSNKVTEKGKDVELRCDPISGHTALYWYRQSLGQGLEFLIYFQGNSAPDKSGLPSDRFSAERTGGSVSTLTIQRTQQEDSAVYLCASSSGKGNQPQHFGDGTRLSIL.